Each of the 8 T cell receptor beta chains below was sequenced from the same sample in a study of cytotoxic CD8 clonotypes in ibrutinib-treated CLL. The assay was immunoSEQ multiplex PCR, and TCRdb's table has in-frame clones only and misses some. The table has hundreds of thousands of clones, 80% seen once; the top ten hold roughly 7%. Here the sequenced sample was PBMCs, taken before ibrutinib treatment. The source of these receptors is a human donor with chronic lymphocytic leukemia.

To note about this clone: Relative to the germline gene, one junction end is altered; a read error may explain this. V is TRBV18 and J is TRBJ1-5, with TRBD1 as a possible D gene (5 bases). The germline gives CDR1 KGHSH, CDR2 LQKENI. The length of the CDR3 is 14 residues. In nucleotides, the CDR3 is TGTGCCAGCTCACCAGGACAAAGCAGTCAGCCCCAGCATTTT. Protein product: CASSPGQSSQPQHF.

The rearrangement links TRBV11-2 to TRBJ1-2; 8 bases are a match to TRBD1. Germline CDR1 reads SGHAT; CDR2 reads FQNNGV. The length of the CDR3 is 16 residues. J was trimmed by 4 bases and V by 3 bases; bases with no gene match: 10. The chain's CDR3 is CASSFYGQGLSYGYTF. CDR3 DNA: TGTGCCAGCAGCTTCTACGGACAGGGTCTTAGCTATGGCTACACCTTC.

The V gene is TRBV30, the J gene TRBJ1-2; 7 nucleotides line up with TRBD1. Germline loops: CDR1 GTSNPN, CDR2 SVGIG (reference sequence). The CDR3 is 13 residues long. Germline trimming cut 4 bases from V and 6 bases from J; bases unmatched to any gene: 8. As DNA, the CDR3 is TGTGCCTGGATAAGCTACAGGGGTCATGGCTACACCTTC. The encoded protein is CAWISYRGHGYTF.

The V and J genes are TRBV19 and TRBJ1-5; D is undetermined. Trimming shortened V by 1 base and J by 0 bases, and 7 bases separated the two germline ends. Germline lookup yields CDR1 LNHDA and CDR2 SQIVND (reference sequence). The length of the CDR3 is 15 residues. In nucleotides, the CDR3 is TGTGCCAGTAGTATAGCAGAATATAGCAATCAGCCCCAGCATTTT. This codes for CASSIAEYSNQPQHF.

This chain links TRBV7-6 with TRBJ1-5; 10 bases agree with TRBD1. The CDR3 has 17 amino acids. Germline assignment: CDR1 SGHVS and CDR2 FNYEAQ. The V gene end was trimmed by 1 base and the J gene end by 7 bases; junction bases not matched to a gene: 10. The CDR3 DNA reads as TGTGCCAGCAGCTTAGTGCCCTCCGGGACAGGGGTACAGCCCCAGCATTTT. It specifies CASSLVPSGTGVQPQHF.

V is TRBV7-9 and J is TRBJ2-4; the D gene is possibly TRBD1 (5 bases). The germline V and J ends were trimmed by 4 bases and 2 bases, with 15 bases remaining between them. The germline V gene has CDR1 SEHNR and CDR2 FQNEAQ (reference sequence). The CDR3 length is 16 residues. In nucleotides, the CDR3 is TGTGCCAGCAGCTCAAACCTCAGGGATACCAAAAACATTCAGTACTTC. Translated: CASSSNLRDTKNIQYF.

The chain links TRBV6-1 to TRBJ2-7, with no clear D. V was shortened by 1 base and J by 3 bases, with 10 bases between the two germline ends. Germline V gene sequence: CDR1 MNHNS, CDR2 SASEGT. The CDR3 has 14 amino acids. In DNA, the CDR3 is TGTGCCAGCAGTGAAGACCTAGTTGGCTACGAGCAGTACTTC. Amino acid sequence: CASSEDLVGYEQYF.

V gene TRBV7-9 combines with J gene TRBJ2-5; 9 bases align to TRBD1. Germline CDR1 reads SEHNR; CDR2 reads FQNEAQ (reference sequence). The CDR3 is 17 amino acids. Trimming at V came to 5 bases and at J to 4 bases, leaving 14 bases not matched to a gene. In DNA, the CDR3 is TGTGCCAGCAGCCCCGCCTCCGGGACAGGGAGAGGAGAGACCCAGTACTTC. The encoded protein is CASSPASGTGRGETQYF.